Listed below are T cell receptor beta chains from one sample, sequenced in a study of cytomegalovirus exposure and HLA in healthy donors. Clones were read by immunoSEQ multiplex PCR, and TCRdb kept only the in-frame ones, dropping some. The repertoire holds about 170,000 clones, approximately 88% seen once, with 0.95% to 1.5% in the top ten. The sequenced sample consisted of PBMCs. Receptors were obtained from a boy under 10 years old in good health and CMV-seronegative. CDR3s include the opening cysteine and the closing phenylalanine or tryptophan. The D gene is left open where the match is weak. Rows give clone size only sometimes, using once, few, many, or a class for an expanded clone.

CDR3aa	CDR3nt	j_gene	d_gene	abundance	v_gene
CANSSRLAGRYEQYF	TGTGCCAACAGTTCCAGACTAGCGGGCCGCTACGAGCAGTACTTC	TRBJ2-7	TRBD2	-	TRBV7-2
CASKPPTSGRTDEQFF	TGTGCCAGCAAGCCCCCGACTAGCGGGAGGACGGATGAGCAGTTCTTC	TRBJ2-1	TRBD2	-	TRBV25-1
CASSASSGANVLTF	TGTGCCAGCAGCGCGTCCTCTGGGGCCAACGTCCTGACTTTC	TRBJ2-6	-	-	TRBV7-6
CASSERQGAVSEAFF	TGCGCCAGCAGCGAACGACAGGGGGCAGTATCTGAAGCTTTCTTT	TRBJ1-1	TRBD1	-	TRBV5-1
CASSRSRDRVVDTQYF	TGTGCCAGCAGCAGGAGCCGGGACAGGGTTGTAGATACGCAGTATTTT	TRBJ2-3	TRBD1	-	TRBV7-2
CASSTNPRGYGRNTEAFF	TGTGCCAGCAGCACCAATCCCAGGGGGTACGGTAGGAACACTGAAGCTTTCTTT	TRBJ1-1	TRBD1	-	TRBV27
CASSPRDMNTEAFF	TGTGCCAGTAGTCCCAGGGATATGAACACTGAAGCTTTCTTT	TRBJ1-1	-	-	TRBV19
CAWGGQGANQPQHF	TGTGCCTGGGGTGGACAGGGGGCTAATCAGCCCCAGCATTTT	TRBJ1-5	TRBD1	-	TRBV30
CASSLALAGGHQETQYF	TGCGCCAGCAGCTTGGCCCTAGCGGGAGGGCACCAAGAGACCCAGTACTTC	TRBJ2-5	TRBD2	-	TRBV5-1
CASSVGLAGNTDTQYF	TGTGCCAGCAGCGTAGGACTAGCGGGTAACACAGATACGCAGTATTTT	TRBJ2-3	TRBD2	few	TRBV9
CASSLEAGRQETQYF	TGTGCCAGCAGCTTAGAGGCAGGGCGGCAAGAGACCCAGTACTTC	TRBJ2-5	-	-	TRBV7-2
CASSPPPRYNEQFF	TGTGCCAGCAGTCCCCCCCCGAGGTACAATGAGCAGTTCTTC	TRBJ2-1	-	-	TRBV27
CASSMETGMYSNQPQHF	TGTGCCAGTAGTATGGAAACAGGGATGTATAGCAATCAGCCCCAGCATTTT	TRBJ1-5	-	-	TRBV19
CSVRGAANTGELFF	TGCAGCGTTCGCGGGGCCGCGAACACCGGGGAGCTGTTTTTT	TRBJ2-2	-	-	TRBV29-1
CASGLLAGHYNEQFF	TGTGCTAGTGGTTTATTAGCGGGACATTACAATGAGCAGTTCTTC	TRBJ2-1	TRBD2	-	TRBV12-5
CASSPGGAGGTQYF	TGTGCCAGCAGCCCGGGTGGAGCGGGAGGCACGCAGTATTTT	TRBJ2-3	TRBD2	-	TRBV6-5
CASISASFSYNEQFF	TGTGCCAGCATCTCCGCGAGTTTCTCCTACAATGAGCAGTTCTTC	TRBJ2-1	-	-	TRBV6-6
CASSLMRRGSNEQFF	TGTGCCAGCAGCTTAATGCGCAGGGGAAGTAATGAGCAGTTCTTC	TRBJ2-1	-	-	TRBV7-9
CASSPLTGGWSDTQYF	TGCGCCAGCAGCCCTCTTACAGGGGGTTGGTCAGATACGCAGTATTTT	TRBJ2-3	TRBD1	-	TRBV4-3
CASMGQGSYEQYF	TGTGCCAGCATGGGACAGGGGTCCTACGAGCAGTACTTC	TRBJ2-7	TRBD1	-	TRBV27
CASSLTQGEETQYF	TGCGCCAGCAGCTTGACACAGGGGGAAGAGACCCAGTACTTC	TRBJ2-5	TRBD1	once	TRBV5-1
CASTQPGQTYYGYTF	TGTGCCAGCACCCAACCGGGACAGACTTATTATGGCTACACCTTC	TRBJ1-2	TRBD1	-	TRBV2
CSDRQGPYGYTF	TGCAGCGATAGACAGGGGCCCTATGGCTACACCTTC	TRBJ1-2	TRBD1	-	TRBV29-1
CAISESSSGGKETQYF	TGTGCCATCAGTGAGTCGAGTAGCGGGGGCAAAGAGACCCAGTACTTC	TRBJ2-5	TRBD2	few	TRBV10-3
CASSSGGGREKLFF	TGCGCCAGCAGCTCCGGCGGGGGAAGGGAAAAACTGTTTTTT	TRBJ1-4	-	-	TRBV5-1
CASTRRAENTGELFF	TGTGCCAGCACTAGGAGGGCGGAGAACACCGGGGAGCTGTTTTTT	TRBJ2-2	-	-	TRBV6-6
CASSSWTGEQFF	TGTGCCAGCAGCTCGTGGACAGGGGAGCAGTTCTTC	TRBJ2-1	TRBD1	-	TRBV5-6
CASGLTGQVGGGIQYF	TGTGCTAGTGGTTTGACCGGACAGGTCGGGGGTGGCATTCAGTACTTC	TRBJ2-4	-	-	TRBV12-5
CATSSGAGGQETQYF	TGTGCCACCAGCAGCGGCGCAGGGGGACAAGAGACCCAGTACTTC	TRBJ2-5	TRBD1	-	TRBV15
CASSPTGLAKETQYF	TGTGCCAGCAGTCCGACGGGACTAGCGAAAGAGACCCAGTACTTC	TRBJ2-5	TRBD2	-	TRBV6-5
CASTGRGTGELFF	TGTGCCAGTACAGGGAGGGGCACCGGGGAGCTGTTTTTT	TRBJ2-2	-	-	TRBV6-6
CASSPGGDDETQYF	TGCGCCAGCAGCCCTGGCGGGGATGACGAGACCCAGTACTTC	TRBJ2-5	-	once	TRBV4-3
CASSSQASTDTQYF	TGTGCCAGCAGCTCCCAGGCAAGCACAGATACGCAGTATTTT	TRBJ2-3	-	-	TRBV5-5
CASSLSGVSYEQYF	TGTGCCAGCAGCTTATCAGGGGTATCCTACGAGCAGTACTTC	TRBJ2-7	-	-	TRBV7-9
CASSLTGGLNEQYF	TGCGCCAGCAGCTTAACAGGGGGCTTGAACGAGCAGTACTTC	TRBJ2-7	TRBD1	-	TRBV5-1
CASSEWGGKKTQYF	TGTGCCAGCAGTGAATGGGGGGGCAAAAAGACCCAGTACTTC	TRBJ2-5	-	-	TRBV6-5
CSAGQLMNTEAFF	TGCAGCGCCGGACAGCTGATGAACACTGAAGCTTTCTTT	TRBJ1-1	-	-	TRBV29-1
CASSRTGLAGGNEQFF	TGCGCCAGCAGCCGGACCGGACTAGCGGGGGGCAATGAGCAGTTCTTC	TRBJ2-1	TRBD2	-	TRBV4-3
CASSETSPTDTQYF	TGTGCCAGTAGTGAGACTAGCCCCACAGATACGCAGTATTTT	TRBJ2-3	TRBD2	-	TRBV19
CASSQRLATGELFF	TGTGCCAGCAGTCAACGACTAGCCACAGGGGAGCTGTTTTTT	TRBJ2-2	TRBD2	once	TRBV5-4
CAWSLLSGSKSYEQYF	TGTGCCTGGAGTCTGCTCAGCGGGAGCAAGTCCTACGAGCAGTACTTC	TRBJ2-7	TRBD2	-	TRBV30
CASGLVLKLGQGITDTQYF	TGTGCTAGTGGTTTGGTATTAAAATTAGGACAGGGGATCACAGATACGCAGTATTTT	TRBJ2-3	TRBD1	-	TRBV12-5
CASSTSGGNADTQYF	TGTGCCAGCAGTACTAGCGGGGGGAACGCAGATACGCAGTATTTT	TRBJ2-3	TRBD2	-	TRBV2
CSAREGSKAFF	TGCAGTGCTAGAGAAGGGAGTAAAGCTTTCTTT	TRBJ1-1	-	-	TRBV20-1
CASSVIRGWYEQYF	TGTGCCAGCAGCGTAATCAGGGGTTGGTACGAGCAGTACTTC	TRBJ2-7	-	-	TRBV11-2
CASSPAGLHTGELFF	TGCGCCAGCAGCCCGGCGGGACTCCACACCGGGGAGCTGTTTTTT	TRBJ2-2	-	once	TRBV5-1
CASSYTGYYRIYNEQFF	TGTGCCAGCAGTTACACAGGATATTACCGAATTTACAATGAGCAGTTCTTC	TRBJ2-1	-	-	TRBV27
CASSSGLAGGRETQYF	TGTGCCAGCAGCTCGGGACTAGCGGGGGGCCGGGAGACCCAGTACTTC	TRBJ2-5	TRBD2	-	TRBV7-9
CASSLYGTGGDNEQFF	TGTGCCAGCAGCTTATACGGAACGGGGGGTGACAATGAGCAGTTCTTC	TRBJ2-1	TRBD2	-	TRBV7-8
CASSVALEETQYF	TGTGCCAGCAGCGTAGCCCTCGAGGAGACCCAGTACTTC	TRBJ2-5	-	-	TRBV9
CASSYGQVVGSYGYTF	TGTGCCAGCAGCTACGGACAGGTCGTCGGGTCCTATGGCTACACCTTC	TRBJ1-2	TRBD1	once	TRBV28
CASSLLAGGPETQYF	TGTGCCAGCAGCTTGCTTGCGGGGGGGCCCGAGACCCAGTACTTC	TRBJ2-5	TRBD2	-	TRBV11-2
CASRMTGTSGSGAYNEQFF	TGTGCCAGCAGAATGACCGGGACTAGCGGGAGTGGGGCCTACAATGAGCAGTTCTTC	TRBJ2-1	TRBD2	-	TRBV7-9
CASRRVGGQGVHYGYTF	TGTGCCAGCAGACGAGTCGGTGGGCAGGGGGTTCACTATGGCTACACCTTC	TRBJ1-2	TRBD1	few	TRBV28
CASGTGVEKLFF	TGTGCCAGCGGGACAGGGGTTGAAAAACTGTTTTTT	TRBJ1-4	TRBD1	-	TRBV6-5
CASSLRQERANEKLFF	TGTGCCAGCAGCTTAAGACAGGAGAGGGCTAATGAAAAACTGTTTTTT	TRBJ1-4	-	-	TRBV7-9
CASSPPGGSADTQYF	TGTGCCAGCAGCCCTCCGGGGGGGTCCGCAGATACGCAGTATTTT	TRBJ2-3	TRBD2	few	TRBV5-4
CASSGDRGRETQYF	TGTGCCAGCAGTGGGGACAGGGGGCGAGAGACCCAGTACTTC	TRBJ2-5	TRBD1	-	TRBV2